The 3 T cell receptor beta chains below come from one sample, sequenced in a study of blood T cell repertoires in COVID-19 (dated by TCRdb to 2018 to 2020). Library generation was performed with the immunoSEQ multiplex PCR assay. TCRdb stores this immuneACCESS table with in-frame sequences only. Part of the clones is absent; in the studies checked, under half of the shortfall reflects unresolved V genes, and no reason is known for the rest. Across this sample there are 100,000 to 150,000 clones, with around four fifths seen only once. Roughly 10% of the sample rests with the top ten. Material for sequencing was peripheral blood. The origin of the receptors is a man in his forties with active or convalescent COVID-19.

J is TRBJ1-4 and V is TRBV3-1 (or the pseudogene TRBV3-2); TRBD1 aligns across 9 bases. Losses at the gene ends were 2 bases for V and 5 bases for J; bases not matched to a gene: 6. Germline assignment: CDR1 LGHDT and CDR2 YNNKEL (reference sequence). This CDR3 has 16 amino acids. In nucleotides, the CDR3 is TGTGCCAGCAGCCAAATGGACAGGGGACAGAATGAAAAACTGTTTTTT. Amino acids: CASSQMDRGQNEKLFF.

The gene calls are TRBV13 and TRBJ2-5; D uncertain. CDR3 length equals 11 residues. Germline CDR1 and CDR2: PRHDT and FYEKMQ (reference sequence). The V gene lost 5 bases and the J gene lost 4 bases, with 5 bases spanning the gap. CDR3 residues: CASSVGETQYF. CDR3 sequence (DNA): TGTGCCAGCAGCGTCGGAGAGACCCAGTACTTC.

A remark on this clone: The same CDR3 arises from other DNA sequences in this sample as well. This sequence joins TRBV7-2 and TRBJ2-1, with 7 nucleotides matching TRBD2. J gave up 0 bases and V 4 bases, and 3 bases lay outside the gene matches. The germline CDR1 and CDR2 sequences are SGHTA and FQGNSA. CDR3 length: 15 residues. The CDR3 sequence is CASSSGGSSYNEQFF. CDR3 DNA: TGTGCCAGCAGCTCCGGGGGGAGCTCCTACAATGAGCAGTTCTTC. Supplemented by reference TRBV7-2 and TRBJ2-1, the full variable domain reads GAGVSQSPSNKVTEKGKDVELRCDPISGHTALYWYRQSLGQGLEFLIYFQGNSAPDKSGLPSDRFSAERTGGSVSTLTIQRTQQEDSAVYLCASSSGGSSYNEQFFGPGTRLTVL.